The rows below give T cell receptor beta chains drawn from one sample of a study of T-cell reconstitution after alpha-beta-depleted transplantation in children. TCRdb processed the PCR reads anew with MiXCR; each CDR3 protein has one entry. The table shows some 200,000 distinct CDR3 sequences, with around 8.4% occurring only once. Sequencing used PBMCs, mostly from graft donor cells, obtained 360 days after TCRalphabeta/CD19-depleted stem cell transplant. The receptor source for this set is a male patient under 10 years old who had a stem cell transplant for acute myeloid leukemia, so the T cells may come from the graft donor. CDR3s include the opening cysteine and the closing phenylalanine or tryptophan. A D gene is named only where the DNA matches it firmly. Size is stated for part of the rows, as once, few or many counts, or as a class when the clone is expanded.

v_call: TRBV20-1; clone_size: NA; j_call: TRBJ2-3; d_call: TRBD1; cdr3_aa: CSARGSRGQGLSTDTQYF; cdr3_nt: TGCAGTGCTAGAGGCTCGCGGGGACAGGGGTTGAGCACAGATACGCAGTATTTT
v_call: TRBV6-1; clone_size: NA; j_call: TRBJ2-1; d_call: NA; cdr3_aa: CASRPGGGSSYNEQFF; cdr3_nt: TGTGCCAGCAGGCCGGGGGGCGGGAGCTCCTACAATGAGCAGTTCTTC
v_call: TRBV12-3/TRBV12-4; clone_size: once; j_call: TRBJ1-2; d_call: NA; cdr3_aa: CASRPTGQINYGYTF; cdr3_nt: TGTGCCAGCAGACCGACCGGACAGATAAACTATGGCTACACCTTC
v_call: TRBV20-1; clone_size: few; j_call: TRBJ2-7; d_call: NA; cdr3_aa: CSARGSYRAWGEQYF; cdr3_nt: TGCAGTGCTAGAGGGTCCTACAGGGCCTGGGGTGAGCAGTACTTC
v_call: TRBV12-3/TRBV12-4; clone_size: many; j_call: TRBJ2-7; d_call: NA; cdr3_aa: CASSRRRGYEQYF; cdr3_nt: TGTGCCAGCAGTCGGAGGAGGGGATACGAGCAGTACTTC
v_call: TRBV7-2; clone_size: NA; j_call: TRBJ2-5; d_call: NA; cdr3_aa: CASSLETTSAQYF; cdr3_nt: TGTGCCAGCAGCTTAGAGACTACCTCGGCCCAGTACTTC
v_call: TRBV5-1; clone_size: few; j_call: TRBJ2-1; d_call: NA; cdr3_aa: CASSGLNEQFF; cdr3_nt: TGCGCCAGCAGCGGTTTGAATGAGCAGTTCTTC
v_call: TRBV6-1; clone_size: few; j_call: TRBJ2-1; d_call: NA; cdr3_aa: CASKARGRTTHEQFF; cdr3_nt: TGTGCCAGCAAGGCTAGAGGGAGGACTACACATGAGCAGTTCTTC
v_call: TRBV6-5; clone_size: many; j_call: TRBJ1-2; d_call: NA; cdr3_aa: CASSYSAGVYGYTF; cdr3_nt: TGTGCCAGCAGTTACTCGGCTGGGGTCTATGGCTACACCTTC
v_call: TRBV10-3; clone_size: NA; j_call: TRBJ2-3; d_call: TRBD2; cdr3_aa: CAIRDSVRAGGPTNTQYF; cdr3_nt: TGTGCCATCAGGGACTCGGTCAGGGCGGGAGGGCCGACGAATACGCAGTATTTT
v_call: TRBV20-1; clone_size: NA; j_call: TRBJ2-1; d_call: TRBD2; cdr3_aa: CSARQGRRELNEQFF; cdr3_nt: TGCAGTGCTAGACAAGGACGGCGGGAGCTCAATGAGCAGTTCTTC
v_call: TRBV10-2; clone_size: few; j_call: TRBJ1-5; d_call: NA; cdr3_aa: CASSEWGVQQPQHF; cdr3_nt: TGCGCCAGCAGTGAGTGGGGGGTGCAGCAGCCCCAGCATTTT
v_call: TRBV7-9; clone_size: NA; j_call: TRBJ2-2; d_call: NA; cdr3_aa: CASESRVLNTGELFF; cdr3_nt: TGTGCCAGCGAGAGCCGCGTTCTTAACACCGGGGAGCTGTTTTTT
v_call: TRBV7-8; clone_size: few; j_call: TRBJ2-1; d_call: TRBD1; cdr3_aa: CASSTRDRGRNEQFF; cdr3_nt: TGTGCCAGCAGCACCCGAGACAGGGGGCGAAATGAGCAGTTCTTC
v_call: TRBV27; clone_size: NA; j_call: TRBJ2-6; d_call: TRBD2; cdr3_aa: CASSWGGGSGANVLTF; cdr3_nt: TGTGCCAGCAGTTGGGGCGGGGGATCTGGGGCCAACGTCCTGACTTTC
v_call: TRBV20-1; clone_size: few; j_call: TRBJ2-3; d_call: NA; cdr3_aa: CSAQTQGDTQYF; cdr3_nt: TGCAGTGCCCAGACTCAGGGAGATACGCAGTATTTT
v_call: TRBV20-1; clone_size: few; j_call: TRBJ2-5; d_call: NA; cdr3_aa: CSARDSGGPGTQYF; cdr3_nt: TGCAGTGCTAGAGATTCCGGCGGCCCCGGAACCCAGTACTTC
v_call: TRBV2; clone_size: NA; j_call: TRBJ2-7; d_call: NA; cdr3_aa: CASSEVGGTAYEQYF; cdr3_nt: TGTGCCAGCAGTGAGGTAGGAGGGACCGCCTACGAGCAGTACTTC
v_call: TRBV12-3/TRBV12-4; clone_size: few; j_call: TRBJ2-3; d_call: NA; cdr3_aa: CASSFGRSTDTQYF; cdr3_nt: TGTGCCAGCAGTTTCGGCCGCAGCACAGATACGCAGTATTTT
v_call: TRBV7-4; clone_size: few; j_call: TRBJ1-2; d_call: NA; cdr3_aa: CASSLSVGGGYTF; cdr3_nt: TGTGCCAGCAGCTTAAGTGTCGGGGGGGGCTACACCTTC
v_call: TRBV9; clone_size: few; j_call: TRBJ2-7; d_call: TRBD2; cdr3_aa: CASSVGTSGSTGGHEQYF; cdr3_nt: TGTGCCAGCAGCGTTGGGACTAGCGGGAGTACGGGGGGTCACGAGCAGTACTTC
v_call: TRBV20-1; clone_size: NA; j_call: TRBJ1-1; d_call: NA; cdr3_aa: CSAREFGQNTEAFF; cdr3_nt: TGCAGTGCTAGAGAGTTTGGACAGAACACTGAAGCTTTCTTT
v_call: TRBV5-1; clone_size: many; j_call: TRBJ2-1; d_call: TRBD2; cdr3_aa: CASSITGTSGLSDEQFF; cdr3_nt: TGCGCCAGCAGCATAACCGGGACTAGCGGCCTGAGCGATGAGCAGTTCTTC
v_call: TRBV29-1; clone_size: few; j_call: TRBJ2-7; d_call: TRBD1; cdr3_aa: CSVEDRGQGPGYEQYF; cdr3_nt: TGCAGCGTTGAAGATCGAGGACAGGGACCTGGGTACGAGCAGTACTTC
v_call: TRBV12-3/TRBV12-4; clone_size: many; j_call: TRBJ2-1; d_call: NA; cdr3_aa: CASSSPGPLWNEQFF; cdr3_nt: TGTGCCAGCAGTTCTCCAGGGCCCCTCTGGAATGAGCAGTTCTTC
v_call: TRBV12-3/TRBV12-4; clone_size: many; j_call: TRBJ2-1; d_call: NA; cdr3_aa: CASNSRQVSLHEQFF; cdr3_nt: TGTGCCAGCAACTCCCGACAGGTATCACTCCATGAGCAGTTCTTC
v_call: TRBV7-8; clone_size: few; j_call: TRBJ2-2; d_call: NA; cdr3_aa: CASRGGAGELFF; cdr3_nt: TGTGCCAGCAGGGGGGGCGCCGGGGAGCTGTTTTTT
v_call: TRBV29-1; clone_size: NA; j_call: TRBJ2-6; d_call: NA; cdr3_aa: CSVVGPNSGANVLTF; cdr3_nt: TGCAGCGTTGTAGGACCGAACTCTGGGGCCAACGTCCTGACTTTC
v_call: TRBV4-3; clone_size: NA; j_call: TRBJ2-7; d_call: TRBD2; cdr3_aa: CASSQDWTSGSFYEQYF; cdr3_nt: TGCGCCAGCAGCCAAGATTGGACTAGCGGGAGTTTTTACGAGCAGTACTTC
v_call: TRBV18; clone_size: few; j_call: TRBJ2-5; d_call: NA; cdr3_aa: CASSPRQAETQYF; cdr3_nt: TGTGCCAGCTCACCAAGGCAGGCAGAGACCCAGTACTTC
v_call: TRBV7-6; clone_size: many; j_call: TRBJ2-5; d_call: NA; cdr3_aa: CASSSNREETQYF; cdr3_nt: TGTGCCAGCAGCTCCAACAGGGAGGAGACCCAGTACTTC
v_call: TRBV10-3; clone_size: many; j_call: TRBJ2-2; d_call: NA; cdr3_aa: CAITSISTGELFF; cdr3_nt: TGTGCCATCACTAGCATCAGCACCGGGGAGCTGTTTTTT
v_call: TRBV9; clone_size: many; j_call: TRBJ2-1; d_call: TRBD2; cdr3_aa: CASSLTPGGPLEQFF; cdr3_nt: TGTGCCAGCAGCTTAACACCGGGAGGGCCCCTGGAGCAGTTCTTC
v_call: TRBV9; clone_size: few; j_call: TRBJ2-3; d_call: NA; cdr3_aa: CASSVAGVYTDTQYF; cdr3_nt: TGTGCCAGCAGCGTAGCGGGAGTCTACACAGATACGCAGTATTTT
v_call: TRBV7-9; clone_size: many; j_call: TRBJ2-1; d_call: TRBD2; cdr3_aa: CASTQSGSRYNEQFF; cdr3_nt: TGTGCCAGCACACAAAGCGGGAGTAGATACAATGAGCAGTTCTTC
v_call: TRBV9; clone_size: NA; j_call: TRBJ2-1; d_call: NA; cdr3_aa: CASSVGDARQFF; cdr3_nt: TGTGCCAGCAGCGTAGGGGACGCCAGGCAGTTCTTC
v_call: TRBV6-5; clone_size: many; j_call: TRBJ2-4; d_call: TRBD1; cdr3_aa: CASSSGTGGGIQYF; cdr3_nt: TGTGCCAGCAGTTCTGGGACAGGGGGAGGCATTCAGTACTTC
v_call: TRBV20-1; clone_size: few; j_call: TRBJ2-1; d_call: TRBD2; cdr3_aa: CSARDSSGKAYNEQFF; cdr3_nt: TGCAGTGCTAGAGATTCTAGCGGTAAAGCCTACAATGAGCAGTTCTTC
v_call: TRBV7-9; clone_size: many; j_call: TRBJ2-1; d_call: NA; cdr3_aa: CASSQPLGSSYNEQFF; cdr3_nt: TGTGCCAGCAGCCAACCACTAGGGAGCTCCTACAATGAGCAGTTCTTC
v_call: TRBV20-1; clone_size: few; j_call: TRBJ2-1; d_call: NA; cdr3_aa: CSAPRLTGAEQFF; cdr3_nt: TGCAGTGCCCCCCGTTTGACTGGGGCTGAGCAGTTCTTC
v_call: TRBV10-3; clone_size: few; j_call: TRBJ2-5; d_call: NA; cdr3_aa: CAINETDRKRETQYF; cdr3_nt: TGTGCCATCAACGAAACCGACAGGAAGCGAGAGACCCAGTACTTC
v_call: TRBV27; clone_size: NA; j_call: TRBJ2-2; d_call: NA; cdr3_aa: CASRYRMNTGELFF; cdr3_nt: TGTGCCAGCCGCTATAGAATGAACACCGGGGAGCTGTTTTTT
v_call: TRBV20-1; clone_size: many; j_call: TRBJ2-7; d_call: NA; cdr3_aa: CSARGQAAYEQYF; cdr3_nt: TGCAGTGCTAGGGGCCAGGCAGCCTACGAGCAGTACTTC
v_call: TRBV4-2; clone_size: NA; j_call: TRBJ1-5; d_call: NA; cdr3_aa: CASSPAGGGLSNQPQHF; cdr3_nt: TGTGCCAGCAGCCCAGCCGGCGGGGGACTCAGCAATCAGCCCCAGCATTTT
v_call: TRBV27; clone_size: few; j_call: TRBJ2-3; d_call: NA; cdr3_aa: CASSSDRMDTQYF; cdr3_nt: TGTGCCAGCAGCTCCGACCGGATGGATACGCAGTATTTT
v_call: TRBV10-3; clone_size: NA; j_call: TRBJ2-5; d_call: NA; cdr3_aa: CAISEPGGQKETQYF; cdr3_nt: TGTGCCATCAGTGAGCCCGGGGGGCAAAAAGAGACCCAGTACTTC
v_call: TRBV20-1; clone_size: many; j_call: TRBJ2-3; d_call: TRBD2; cdr3_aa: CSARSGLDTDTQYF; cdr3_nt: TGCAGTGCCCGGTCGGGACTAGACACAGATACGCAGTATTTT
v_call: TRBV29-1; clone_size: NA; j_call: TRBJ2-1; d_call: TRBD2; cdr3_aa: CSVPTSGGWNEQFF; cdr3_nt: TGCAGCGTGCCCACTAGCGGGGGGTGGAATGAGCAGTTCTTC
v_call: TRBV7-9; clone_size: many; j_call: TRBJ2-1; d_call: TRBD2; cdr3_aa: CASTLLAGDYNEQFF; cdr3_nt: TGTGCCAGCACGCTACTAGCGGGAGACTACAATGAGCAGTTCTTC
v_call: TRBV20-1; clone_size: many; j_call: TRBJ2-7; d_call: TRBD1; cdr3_aa: CSARRGRNYEQYF; cdr3_nt: TGCAGTGCTAGGAGGGGGCGGAACTACGAGCAGTACTTC
v_call: TRBV29-1; clone_size: many; j_call: TRBJ2-2; d_call: NA; cdr3_aa: CSVEWPAANTGELFF; cdr3_nt: TGCAGCGTTGAATGGCCAGCGGCGAACACCGGGGAGCTGTTTTTT